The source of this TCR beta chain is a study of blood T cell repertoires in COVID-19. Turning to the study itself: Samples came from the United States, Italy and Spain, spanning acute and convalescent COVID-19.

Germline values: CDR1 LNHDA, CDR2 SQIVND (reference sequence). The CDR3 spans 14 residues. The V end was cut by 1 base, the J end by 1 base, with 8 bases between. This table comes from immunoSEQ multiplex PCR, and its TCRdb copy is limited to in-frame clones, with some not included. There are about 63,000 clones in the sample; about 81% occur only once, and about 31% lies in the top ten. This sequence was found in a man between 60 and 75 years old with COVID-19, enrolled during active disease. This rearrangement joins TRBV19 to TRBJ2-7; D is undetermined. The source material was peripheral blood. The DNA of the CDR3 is TGTGCCAGTAGTATAGGTGGCGGATCCTACGAGCAGTACTTC. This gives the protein CASSIGGGSYEQYF. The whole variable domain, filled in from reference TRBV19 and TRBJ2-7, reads DGGITQSPKYLFRKEGQNVTLSCEQNLNHDAMYWYRQDPGQGLRLIYYSQIVNDFQKGDIAEGYSVSREKKESFPLTVTSAQKNPTAFYLCASSIGGGSYEQYFGPGTRLTVT.